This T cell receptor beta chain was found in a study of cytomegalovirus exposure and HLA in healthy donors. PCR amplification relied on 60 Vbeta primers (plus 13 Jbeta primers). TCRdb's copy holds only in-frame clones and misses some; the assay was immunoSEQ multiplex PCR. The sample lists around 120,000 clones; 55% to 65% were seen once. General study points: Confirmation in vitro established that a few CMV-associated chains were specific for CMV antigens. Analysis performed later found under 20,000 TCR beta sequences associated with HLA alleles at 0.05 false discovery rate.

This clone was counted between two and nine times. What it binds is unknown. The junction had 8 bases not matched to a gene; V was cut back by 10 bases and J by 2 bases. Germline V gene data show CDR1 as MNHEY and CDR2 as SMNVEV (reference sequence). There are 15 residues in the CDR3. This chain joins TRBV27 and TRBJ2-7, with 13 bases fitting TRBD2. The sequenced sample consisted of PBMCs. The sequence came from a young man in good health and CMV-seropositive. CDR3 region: CATRLAGGLTYEQYF. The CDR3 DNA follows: TGTGCCACCCGACTAGCGGGGGGCCTAACCTACGAGCAGTACTTC.